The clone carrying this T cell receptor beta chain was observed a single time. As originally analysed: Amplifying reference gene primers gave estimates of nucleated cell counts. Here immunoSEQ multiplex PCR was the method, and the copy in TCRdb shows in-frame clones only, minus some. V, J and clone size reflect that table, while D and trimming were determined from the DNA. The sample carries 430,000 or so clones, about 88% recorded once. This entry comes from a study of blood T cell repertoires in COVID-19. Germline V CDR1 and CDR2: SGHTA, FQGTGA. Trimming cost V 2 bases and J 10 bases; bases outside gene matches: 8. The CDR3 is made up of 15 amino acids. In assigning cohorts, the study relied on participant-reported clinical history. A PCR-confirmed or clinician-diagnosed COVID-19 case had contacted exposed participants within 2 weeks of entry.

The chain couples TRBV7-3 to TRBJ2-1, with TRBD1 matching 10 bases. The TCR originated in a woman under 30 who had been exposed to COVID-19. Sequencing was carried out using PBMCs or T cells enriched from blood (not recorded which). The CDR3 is CASSLGGTGEGEQFF. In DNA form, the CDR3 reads TGTGCCAGCAGCTTAGGGGGGACAGGGGAAGGAGAGCAGTTCTTC.